This T cell receptor beta chain was identified during a study of T-cell memory formation after mild COVID-19. Whole-study findings and limits: Clones shrinking from day 15 to 85 showed even CD4/CD8 mixes; later expanders tilted CD4+. CD4+ clones that contracted lay mainly in CM and EM; CD8+ ones lay in EMRA. The appearance of some responding clones in pre-infection memory suggested that cross-reactive memory joined.

There are a few counts of this clonotype. Its specificity is unknown. UMIs and sample barcodes were carried by the TCR alpha and TCR beta cDNA libraries that 5'RACE produced using constant-segment primers. MiXCR, run by TCRdb on the 5' RACE reads, gives a single entry per CDR3 protein. The table includes more than 350,000 distinct CDR3 sequences, approximately 16% detected once. The CDR3 length is 13 residues. With 4 bases removed from V and 4 bases from J, the gap between germline ends came to 10 bases. The sample consisted of PBMCs or a T cell subset sorted from them (not recorded which). J is TRBJ2-5 and V is TRBV12-3 or TRBV12-4; D possibly matches TRBD1 or TRBD2 (5 bases each). This receptor was taken from a man aged 18 to 30 who had mild COVID-19 (a few samples of this study predate the infection). Cell type and time point are not known. In DNA form, the CDR3 reads TGTGCCAGCAGTTCCGGGACGATAGAGACCCAGTACTTC. Its translation: CASSSGTIETQYF.